A selection of T cell receptor beta chains follows, all from one sample in a study of blood T cell repertoires in COVID-19. Clones were read by immunoSEQ multiplex PCR, and TCRdb kept only the in-frame ones, dropping some. This table holds roughly 100,000 clones, over 75% found once. The sample consisted of peripheral blood. All receptors derive from a man aged 65 to 79 with acute or convalescent COVID-19. Both conserved end residues are trimmed from each CDR3. Fields, in order: V gene, CDR3 protein.

V: TRBV19; CDR3: ASSIDLRGGQTFNEQF
V: TRBV2; CDR3: ASRLAGVGEQF
V: TRBV7-9; CDR3: ASSPGGVSGNTIY
V: TRBV7-2; CDR3: ASSLLIRQETQY
V: TRBV9; CDR3: ASSSHGGIEETQY
V: TRBV11-3; CDR3: ASSLDRVEGDAGELF
V: TRBV5-6; CDR3: ASSLGDRGNEQF
V: TRBV9; CDR3: ASSVVDTGGWGYT
V: TRBV19; CDR3: ASSSGGQSFRNTIY
V: TRBV5-6; CDR3: ASSLDTSGRNEQF
V: TRBV6-5; CDR3: ASSYSIERGGIEQF
V: TRBV6-6; CDR3: ASRTGTLNTGELF
V: TRBV5-4; CDR3: ASSHGSTNYEQY
V: TRBV28; CDR3: ASSPDSDYGYT
V: TRBV5-4; CDR3: ASSWGRASVSDTEAF
V: TRBV5-4; CDR3: ASSLSGATNEKLF
V: TRBV29-1; CDR3: SVESGLETQY
V: TRBV29-1; CDR3: SSRTGDGYT
V: TRBV5-6; CDR3: ASSPGQGKAGEQY
V: TRBV5-6; CDR3: ASSLAAGNTDTQY
V: TRBV5-5; CDR3: ASSLVGGGTGELF
V: TRBV19; CDR3: ASTRTGVMTEAF
V: TRBV6-1; CDR3: ASSEGQGGLGKQF
V: TRBV30; CDR3: AWSVLAGGPNEQF
V: TRBV18; CDR3: ASSPVSPGTGTEKLF
V: TRBV29-1; CDR3: SVVVPSYEQY
V: TRBV9; CDR3: ASSVTGAGIDGYT
V: TRBV5-1; CDR3: ASSLDLGNTGELF
V: TRBV29-1; CDR3: SVGTDLNTEAF
V: TRBV6-5; CDR3: ASSLAGKQYEQY
V: TRBV19; CDR3: ASSIVREGTYEQY
V: TRBV6-5; CDR3: ASSPSGRANQPQH
V: TRBV5-6; CDR3: ASSYDRVGQPQH
V: TRBV12-3/TRBV12-4; CDR3: ASSTIDTQPQH
V: TRBV5-5; CDR3: ASSKDRGGGYGYT
V: TRBV28; CDR3: ASSIVRGSYNSPLH
V: TRBV5-6; CDR3: ASSAGWGQETQY
V: TRBV29-1; CDR3: TAMSQETQY
V: TRBV27; CDR3: ASAGTGPYEQY
V: TRBV5-1; CDR3: ASSGGTEEKLF
V: TRBV5-8; CDR3: ASSLQGFLQRTDTQY
V: TRBV7-2; CDR3: ASSLGTSNYGYT
V: TRBV2; CDR3: ASSIGGENGYT
V: TRBV30; CDR3: AWSVGQGDSPLH
V: TRBV7-2; CDR3: ASSFGRGKETQY
V: TRBV5-1; CDR3: ASRLAGGDPGYT
V: TRBV2; CDR3: ASSVQGPGTGELF
V: TRBV28; CDR3: ASRLQGASSYEQY
V: TRBV28; CDR3: ASSPAGGGYNEQF
V: TRBV5-4; CDR3: ASTPRDTETQY
V: TRBV9; CDR3: ASSPPTSGGTDTQY
V: TRBV19; CDR3: ASSTGTGGYEQY
V: TRBV7-3; CDR3: ASSLIGGARSPLH
V: TRBV5-1; CDR3: ASSLSGREGAYEQY
V: TRBV14; CDR3: ASSQGQDYGYT
V: TRBV5-4; CDR3: ASSFWDRSNYGYT
V: TRBV9; CDR3: ASSPTLGSEAF
V: TRBV5-5; CDR3: ASSLGQGAVTEAF